This T cell receptor beta chain was sequenced during a study of T cells after yellow fever vaccination. Overall study context: Researchers used SMART-Seq v4 Ultra Low Input to prepare fractions that had low cell numbers.

This clonotype was seen only a few times. Its target is unknown. The CDR3 is 15 amino acids. From germline, CDR1 is SGHRS and CDR2 YFSETQ. Trimming took off 4 bases at V and 1 base at J, with 14 bases between the two ends. General observations from the study: Reappearance after the booster was seen for most primary-vaccination clones, at 95% to 97% CD4 and about 90% CD8. Sorted repertoires could include abundant contaminating clonotypes from bulk cells.

By 5'RACE template switching, TCR cDNA was produced, with a universal primer site and UMIs added in the process. Using its own MiXCR run on the 5' RACE reads, TCRdb lists one record per CDR3 protein. The sample yields about 370,000 distinct CDR3 sequences, 9.5% to 13% seen once. The material sequenced was PBMCs, taken on the day of the first yellow fever vaccination. V usage is TRBV5-1 and J usage is TRBJ1-2; no firm D call. The receptor was isolated from a man younger than 30 who received the YFV17D yellow fever vaccine. The DNA of the CDR3 is TGCGCCAGCAGCCTAACACTGTCAGTTAACTATGGCTACACCTTC. It translates to CASSLTLSVNYGYTF.